This entry concerns a single T cell receptor (beta chain). The antigen remains unidentified. cDNA encoding TCR beta was synthesized via 5'RACE template switching incorporating UMIs. No DNA is given; TCRdb re-called the 5' RACE reads and lists each CDR3 protein once. The sample has some 500,000 distinct CDR3 sequences. The record originates from a study of T cells expressing NK-cell markers. Study context: Sorted CD3+CD56+NKG2C+, CD3+CD56+NKG2C- and CD3+CD56-NKG2C+ T cells provided the TCR beta repertoires. Eight donors were sequenced, seven testing HCMV-seropositive and one testing seronegative.

General study points: Where a handful of donors were concerned, these clonotypes also led the CD3+CD56-NKG2C+ fraction.

CDR1 is MNHEY and CDR2 is SVGAGI in the germline V gene. The CDR3 consists of 14 residues. This chain connects TRBV6-5 to TRBJ2-5; no DNA is available, so the TRBD2 call from TCRdb remains unchecked. The sample consisted of blood T cells: a sorted CD56 or NKG2C T cell subset, CD4+ or CD8+ T cells, or bulk PBMC T cells (not recorded which). This TCR was recovered from a woman between 50 and 59 years old in good health. The chain's CDR3 is CASSLGGSAETQYF.